This T cell receptor beta chain is from a study of CD8 T cells in ankylosing spondylitis. Study-wide results and caveats: Characteristic, it appeared, of ankylosing spondylitis blood was a TCR beta motif of roughly eight highly homologous variants. In ankylosing spondylitis patients, matched synovial fluid reportedly showed significant enrichment of disease-linked clones.

Scientists made TCR beta libraries using quantitative 5'-RACE with molecular barcodes. TCRdb re-derived calls from the 5' RACE reads in MiXCR, one entry per CDR3 protein. Of roughly 450,000 distinct CDR3 sequences detected, roughly 25% appear once; the ten largest clones hold about 1%. The CDR3 is made up of 18 amino acids. The V gene lost 0 bases and the J gene lost 4 bases, with 21 bases spanning the gap. Germline V gives CDR1 LGHNA, CDR2 YNFKEQ. This clonotype was counted only a few times. The antigen is not known. The receptor was derived from a male donor with ankylosing spondylitis. The sample was blood, either unsorted or a sorted T cell fraction (not recorded which). The chain is built from TRBV4-2 and TRBJ2-5; TRBD1 is a possible D gene (6 bases). CDR3 nucleotides: TGTGCCAGCAGCCAAGATCCGCCGGCGGCAGGGGTCGGAGAGACCCAGTACTTC. Protein product: CASSQDPPAAGVGETQYF.